This note documents a single TCR beta chain sequence. Across 20 to 25 US areas, participants ranged in age from 18 to 89 years. Exposed participants came across a COVID-19 case within 2 weeks before study entry. Trimming removed 4 bases from V and 0 bases from J, with 7 bases in between. CDR3 size: 14 residues. CDR1 is SGHRS, CDR2 YFSETQ, per germline. The authors' processing: Cell counts per sample came from amplifying reference gene primers. Measured with immunoSEQ multiplex PCR; TCRdb has only the in-frame clones, and not every one. D and trimming come from the DNA, and the V and J calls and clone size come from that table. The sample holds 250,000 or so clones, about nine tenths seen once. This record comes from a study of blood T cell repertoires in COVID-19.

V is TRBV5-1 and J is TRBJ1-4; D not resolved. The specimen sequenced was PBMCs or T cells enriched from blood (not recorded which). This receptor was obtained from a man aged 45 to 65 who had been exposed to COVID-19. This CDR3 is CASSGQSTNEKLFF. The CDR3 bases are TGCGCCAGCAGCGGTCAGTCAACTAATGAAAAACTGTTTTTT.